This T cell receptor beta chain originates from a study of shared clonotypes between healthy human individuals. Findings of the study overall: Lower generation probabilities were found for non-shared clonotypes than for those shared by all four donors. Blood was the only sampled material, and tissue repertoires likely differ.

Notes on this clone: Its cognate antigen is unknown.

Germline V gene lookup returns CDR1 SQVTM and CDR2 ANQGSEA. V lost 5 bases, J lost 0 bases, and 3 bases stayed unmatched. The CDR3 is made up of 13 amino acids. Repertoires were generated with immunoSEQ multiplex PCR, while TCRdb's copy carries only in-frame clones and drops some. The sample shows some 1,400,000 clones, roughly 96% of them seen only once. This sequence joins TRBV29-1 and TRBJ1-1, with 7 bases aligning to TRBD1. The sample comprised naive CD4+ T cells sorted from blood. Subset indicated: CD45RA+ positively selected. The receptor was isolated from a young man in good health. Here the CDR3 reads CSVTGELNTEAFF. CDR3 DNA sequence: TGCAGCGTTACAGGGGAATTGAACACTGAAGCTTTCTTT.